The source of this TCR beta chain is a study of a mutant IDH1 vaccine in newly diagnosed glioma. Study-wide background: Patients got their first vaccination 4-6 weeks after radiotherapy alone, or with temozolomide cycles. Before enrollment, the patients had been treated with radiotherapy alone, temozolomide alone, or both together. Most of them had received both.

As for this clone: The antigen remains undetermined.

Libraries were prepared by immunoSEQ multiplex PCR; TCRdb keeps only in-frame clonotypes and omits some of them. The sample has tens of thousands of clones, 83% seen once. The V end lost 7 bases, the J end lost 3 bases, and 13 bases lay between the germline ends. Germline CDR1 reads LNHDA; CDR2 reads SQIVND (reference sequence). The CDR3 spans 13 residues. The sample's time point: week 47, end of study. With topical imiquimod, each dose of the vaccine consisted of 300 ug of mutant IDH1 20-mer peptide. The origin of this receptor is a man aged 25-40 years with glioma. This material consisted of PBMCs, taken from a glioma patient whose treatment included an IDH1 peptide vaccine. The chain has TRBV19 and TRBJ2-7; D is tentatively TRBD1 or TRBD2 (5 bases each). The CDR3 reads CASTGPPSYEQYF. CDR3 DNA sequence: TGTGCCAGTACGGGGCCTCCCAGCTACGAGCAGTACTTC.